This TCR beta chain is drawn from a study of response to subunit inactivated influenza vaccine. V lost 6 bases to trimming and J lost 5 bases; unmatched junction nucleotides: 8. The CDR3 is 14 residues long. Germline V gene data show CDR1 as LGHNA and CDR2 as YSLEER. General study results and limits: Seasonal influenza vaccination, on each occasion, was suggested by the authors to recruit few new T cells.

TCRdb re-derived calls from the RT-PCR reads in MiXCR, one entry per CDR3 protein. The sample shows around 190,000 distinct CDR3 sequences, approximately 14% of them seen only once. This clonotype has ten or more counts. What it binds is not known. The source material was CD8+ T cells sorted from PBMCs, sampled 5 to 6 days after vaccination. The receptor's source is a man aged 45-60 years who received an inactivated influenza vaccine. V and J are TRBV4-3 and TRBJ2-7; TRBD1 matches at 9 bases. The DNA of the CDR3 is TGCGCCAGCAGTCACAGGGGGCCGGGGGACGAGCAGTACTTC. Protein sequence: CASSHRGPGDEQYF.